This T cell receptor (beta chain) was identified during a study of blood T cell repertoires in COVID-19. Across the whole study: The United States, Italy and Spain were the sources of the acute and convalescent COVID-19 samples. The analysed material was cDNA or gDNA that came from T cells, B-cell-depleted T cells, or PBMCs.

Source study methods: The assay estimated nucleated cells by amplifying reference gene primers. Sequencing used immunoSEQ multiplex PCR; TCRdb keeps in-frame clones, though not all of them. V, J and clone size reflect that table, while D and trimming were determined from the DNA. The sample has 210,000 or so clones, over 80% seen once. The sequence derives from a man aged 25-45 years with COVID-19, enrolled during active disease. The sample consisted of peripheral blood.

The CDR3 bases are TGTGCCAGCAGCCAAGATGTGGGAGGCAATCAGCCCCAGCATTTT. This gives the protein CASSQDVGGNQPQHF. The chain has TRBV3-1 (or the pseudogene TRBV3-2) and TRBJ1-5, with D unclear. With 0 bases removed from V and 2 bases from J, the gap between germline ends came to 8 bases. Germline V gene sequence: CDR1 LGHDT, CDR2 YNNKEL (reference sequence). This CDR3 comprises 15 residues.